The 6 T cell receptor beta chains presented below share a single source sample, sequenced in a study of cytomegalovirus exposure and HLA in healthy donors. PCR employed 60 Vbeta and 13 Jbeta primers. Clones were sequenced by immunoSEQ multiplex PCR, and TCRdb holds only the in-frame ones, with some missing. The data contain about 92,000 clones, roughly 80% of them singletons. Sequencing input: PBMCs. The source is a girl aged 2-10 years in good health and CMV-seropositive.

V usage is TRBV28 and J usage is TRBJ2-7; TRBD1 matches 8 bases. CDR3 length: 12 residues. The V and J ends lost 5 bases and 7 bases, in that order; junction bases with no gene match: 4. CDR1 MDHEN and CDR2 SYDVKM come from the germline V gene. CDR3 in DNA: TGTGCCAGCAGTGATGACAGGGGAGAGCAGTACTTC. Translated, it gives CASSDDRGEQYF.

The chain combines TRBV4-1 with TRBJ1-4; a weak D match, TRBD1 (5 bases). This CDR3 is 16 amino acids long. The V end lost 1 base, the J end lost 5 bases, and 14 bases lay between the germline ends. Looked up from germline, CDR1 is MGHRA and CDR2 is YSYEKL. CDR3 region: CASSQVIGAGNEKLFF. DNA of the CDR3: TGCGCCAGCAGCCAAGTGATAGGGGCTGGGAATGAAAAACTGTTTTTT.

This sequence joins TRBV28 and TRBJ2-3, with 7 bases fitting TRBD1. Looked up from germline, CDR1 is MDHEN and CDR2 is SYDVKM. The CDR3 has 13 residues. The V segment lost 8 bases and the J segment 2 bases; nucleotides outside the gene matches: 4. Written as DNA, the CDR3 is TGTGCCAGCCAGGACAGGTCCACAGATACGCAGTATTTT. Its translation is CASQDRSTDTQYF.

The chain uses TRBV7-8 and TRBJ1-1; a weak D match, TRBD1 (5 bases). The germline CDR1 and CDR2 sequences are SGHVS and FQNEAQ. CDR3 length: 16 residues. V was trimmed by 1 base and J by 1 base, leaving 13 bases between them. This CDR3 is CASSLERLGGNTEAFF. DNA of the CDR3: TGTGCCAGCAGCTTAGAACGTCTCGGGGGGAACACTGAAGCTTTCTTT.

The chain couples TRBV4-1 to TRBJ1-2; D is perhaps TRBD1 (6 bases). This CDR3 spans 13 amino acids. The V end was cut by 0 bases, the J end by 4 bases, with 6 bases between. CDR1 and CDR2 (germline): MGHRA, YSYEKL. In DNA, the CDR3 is TGCGCCAGCAGCCAAGAGACAGGCTATGGCTACACCTTC. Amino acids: CASSQETGYGYTF.

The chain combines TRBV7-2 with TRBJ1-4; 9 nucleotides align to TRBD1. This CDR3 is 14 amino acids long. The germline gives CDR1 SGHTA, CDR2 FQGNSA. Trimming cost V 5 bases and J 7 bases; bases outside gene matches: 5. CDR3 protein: CASSVGTGLEKLFF. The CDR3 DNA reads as TGTGCCAGCAGCGTCGGGACAGGGCTTGAAAAACTGTTTTTT. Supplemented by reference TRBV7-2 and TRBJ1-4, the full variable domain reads GAGVSQSPSNKVTEKGKDVELRCDPISGHTALYWYRQSLGQGLEFLIYFQGNSAPDKSGLPSDRFSAERTGGSVSTLTIQRTQQEDSAVYLCASSVGTGLEKLFFGSGTQLSVL.